These T cell receptor beta chains were read from a single sample in a study of human T cells and chemical hapten exposure. TCRdb ran MiXCR on the RACE reads and lists one entry per CDR3 protein. The sample shows under 50,000 distinct CDR3 sequences, 8% to 10% of them seen only once. This material consisted of whole blood, taken in connection with sensitization to the hapten diphenylcyclopropenone (DPC). These receptors came from a man aged 50-59 years with alopecia areata. Some clones in this sample may be carry-over from other donors' samples. Each CDR3 is given with its conserved first and last residue. The order of the fields is J gene, D gene, CDR3 length, clone size, V gene, CDR3 protein, CDR3 DNA. D genes are given only for firm matches. Some rows mark clone size as missing; the rest say once, few, many or name a class of expanded clone.

>TRBJ2-1|NA|15|many|TRBV6-2/TRBV6-3
CASSYPGISYNEQFF
TGTGCCAGCAGTTACCCTGGGATCTCCTACAATGAGCAGTTCTTC
>TRBJ2-1|TRBD2|16|many|TRBV28
CASSRPGLDFGNEQFF
TGTGCCAGCAGCCGACCGGGACTAGATTTTGGTAATGAGCAGTTCTTC
>TRBJ2-7|NA|11|NA|TRBV29-1
CSVGQSYEQYF
TGCAGCGTTGGACAGTCCTACGAGCAGTACTTC
>TRBJ2-2|TRBD2|13|few|TRBV27
CASSWAGAGELFF
TGTGCCAGCAGTTGGGCGGGAGCGGGGGAGCTGTTTTTT
>TRBJ1-2|TRBD1|15|many|TRBV28
CASRDAGGRGYGYTF
TGTGCCAGCAGAGACGCAGGGGGAAGGGGTTATGGCTACACCTTC
>TRBJ2-1|TRBD2|15|NA|TRBV20-1
CSARRLASSYNEQFF
TGCAGTGCTAGACGACTAGCTAGCTCCTACAATGAGCAGTTCTTC
>TRBJ1-5|NA|14|many|TRBV19
CASSIDRFYQPQHF
TGTGCCAGTAGTATTGACAGGTTCTATCAGCCCCAGCATTTT
>TRBJ1-6|NA|13|few|TRBV7-9
CASNTNYNSPLHF
TGTGCCAGCAATACAAATTATAATTCACCCCTCCACTTT
>TRBJ1-5|NA|13|many|TRBV6-2/TRBV6-3
CASRTDGNQPQHF
TGTGCCAGCAGGACAGATGGCAATCAGCCCCAGCATTTT
>TRBJ2-1|NA|14|NA|TRBV7-2
CASSLRTEPNEQFF
TGTGCCAGCAGCCTTCGGACAGAGCCTAATGAGCAGTTCTTC
>TRBJ2-5|NA|13|few|TRBV10-1
CASSDGQLETQYF
TGCGCCAGCAGTGATGGTCAGTTGGAGACCCAGTACTTC
>TRBJ1-2|NA|13|NA|TRBV5-1
CASSRDANYGYTF
TGCGCCAGCAGTAGGGACGCTAACTATGGCTACACCTTC
>TRBJ2-1|TRBD2|14|many|TRBV20-1
CSARGGTSGIVEFF
TGCAGTGCTAGGGGTGGGACTAGCGGGATAGTCGAGTTCTTC
>TRBJ2-5|TRBD2|16|NA|TRBV5-4
CASSSRTSGFKETQYF
TGTGCCAGCAGCTCCAGGACTAGCGGGTTTAAAGAGACCCAGTACTTC